This passage covers 28 T cell receptor beta chains from one sample sequenced in a study of T cells after yellow fever vaccination. TCRdb reprocessed the 5' RACE reads with MiXCR, giving one entry per CDR3 protein. The sample has 70,000 or so distinct CDR3 sequences, 7.3% seen once. The sample consisted of CD8+ T cells sorted from PBMCs, taken 9 to 11 days after the first yellow fever vaccination. Every receptor here comes from a man younger than 35 who received the YFV17D yellow fever vaccine.

This clonotype was observed many times. The J gene is TRBJ2-1, the V gene TRBV6-2 or TRBV6-3, with D possibly matching TRBD2 (5 bases). Germline CDR1 reads MNHEY; CDR2 reads SVGEGT. Trimming stripped 6 bases from V and 10 bases from J, with 19 bases between. This CDR3 spans 14 amino acids. The CDR3 reads CASRVTPGMYEQFF. The CDR3 DNA reads TGTGCCAGCAGAGTTACTCCCGGGATGTACGAGCAGTTCTTC.

The chain combines TRBV13 with TRBJ2-7; no clear D. Germline V gene data show CDR1 as PRHDT and CDR2 as FYEKMQ (reference sequence). This CDR3 has 14 amino acids. V was shortened by 2 bases and J by 5 bases, with 13 bases between the two germline ends. The CDR3 bases are TGTGCCAGCAGCTTAATCCCCCAACGCGACGAGCAGTACTTC. Translation gives CASSLIPQRDEQYF.

The J gene is TRBJ2-3, the V gene TRBV18; 11 nucleotides match TRBD1. CDR1 and CDR2 from the germline V gene are KGHSH and LQKENI. V was clipped by 5 bases and J by 6 bases; unmatched bases: 7. The CDR3 extends over 15 amino acids. CDR3 in DNA: TGTGCCAGCTCAGCGTGGACAGGGGGCGGCGATACGCAGTATTTT. Its protein product is CASSAWTGGGDTQYF.

Note on this clonotype: Possible read error: a much larger clone is one base away. The chain uses TRBV12-3 or TRBV12-4 and TRBJ1-5; no definite D call. The germline V and J ends were trimmed by 4 bases and 1 base, with 14 bases remaining between them. The length of the CDR3 is 16 residues. CDR3 DNA: TGTGCCAGCAGTTCCCAGGTGAGGGAGAGCAATCAGCCCCAGCATTTT. This codes for CASSSQVRESNQPQHF.

This clonotype was seen many times. The rearrangement links TRBV4-3 to TRBJ1-2; D unresolved. Trimming took 4 bases from V and 1 from J, leaving 7 bases between them. Germline V gene data show CDR1 as LGHNA and CDR2 as YSLEER. This CDR3 comprises 13 residues. The CDR3 nucleotides are TGCGCCAGCAGCCCTTGGCTTAACTATGGCTACACCTTC. Its translation: CASSPWLNYGYTF.

The chain recombines TRBV4-1 with TRBJ1-4; 7 bases are a match to TRBD1. This CDR3 is 15 amino acids long. The germline gives CDR1 MGHRA, CDR2 YSYEKL. Unmatched junction bases numbered 4, after V lost 4 bases and J lost 2 bases. The CDR3 sequence: CASSPPTGTNEKLFF. In nucleotides, the CDR3 is TGCGCCAGCAGCCCCCCGACAGGGACTAATGAAAAACTGTTTTTT.

In its sample, this clonotype was seen a few times. The chain carries TRBV29-1 and TRBJ1-2; D is ambiguous. Germline V lookup: CDR1 SQVTM, CDR2 ANQGSEA. Trimming cost V 3 bases and J 1 base, with 15 bases left between them. There are 15 residues in the CDR3. The CDR3 nucleotides read TGCAGCGTTGACCCAGACCGCAGAGTTAACTATGGCTACACCTTC. It yields the protein CSVDPDRRVNYGYTF.

This clonotype showed up many times. This chain joins TRBV4-1 and TRBJ2-7, with TRBD1 identical over 8 bases. CDR1 is MGHRA and CDR2 is YSYEKL in the germline V gene. The CDR3 is 14 residues long. V shed 4 bases and J 9 bases; nucleotides not matched to a gene: 11. This CDR3 is CASSPGTGPTGQYF. In DNA form, the CDR3 reads TGCGCCAGCAGCCCCGGGACAGGCCCTACGGGGCAGTACTTC.

This clonotype has ten or more counts. The chain uses TRBV5-1 and TRBJ2-3; weak D call: TRBD2 (6 bases). CDR1 SGHRS and CDR2 YFSETQ come from the germline V gene. This CDR3 is built from 16 residues. V was trimmed by 3 bases and J by 3 bases, leaving 17 bases between them. For the CDR3, the DNA is TGCGCCAGCAGCTGGGGCAGGTTCCGGGGGACAGATACGCAGTATTTT. Protein product: CASSWGRFRGTDTQYF. The full variable domain, with the rest looked up from reference TRBV5-1 and TRBJ2-3, is KAGVTQTPRYLIKTRGQQVTLSCSPISGHRSVSWYQQTPGQGLQFLFEYFSETQRNKGNFPGRFSGRQFSNSRSEMNVSTLELGDSALYLCASSWGRFRGTDTQYFGPGTRLTVL.

This clonotype was seen ten or more times. The genes are TRBV4-3 and TRBJ2-2; D possibly matches TRBD1 or TRBD2 (5 bases each). This CDR3 is 13 amino acids long. V was clipped by 7 bases and J by 4 bases, with 10 bases between them. CDR1 is LGHNA and CDR2 is YSLEER in the germline V gene. This CDR3 reads CASNPGPTGELFF. In nucleotides, the CDR3 is TGCGCCAGCAACCCGGGACCCACCGGGGAGCTGTTTTTT.

This clonotype has a handful of counts. The chain joins TRBV6-1 to TRBJ1-1; no definite D call. The germline V gene encodes CDR1 MNHNS and CDR2 SASEGT. The CDR3 is made up of 13 amino acids. V was trimmed by 2 bases and J by 2 bases, leaving 6 bases between them. CDR3 nucleotides: TGTGCCAGCAGTGAACGGGAAAACACTGAAGCTTTCTTT. Amino acid sequence: CASSERENTEAFF.

Ten or more counts support this clonotype. The chain carries TRBV7-9 and TRBJ2-1; 8 bases fit TRBD2. CDR3 length: 16 residues. Germline-derived CDR1 and CDR2 are SEHNR and FQNEAQ (reference sequence). With V trimmed by 4 bases and J by 1 base, 6 bases remained unmatched. The CDR3 DNA sequence: TGTGCCAGCAGCTCTGTCACGGGGGGGTCCTACAATGAGCAGTTCTTC. Translated, it gives CASSSVTGGSYNEQFF.

To note about this clonotype: Just one base apart from a much larger clone, this may be a read error. J is TRBJ2-3 and V is TRBV7-6; no clear D gene. The germline V gene encodes CDR1 SGHVS and CDR2 FNYEAQ. There are 15 residues in the CDR3. V lost 5 bases to trimming and J lost 2 bases, with 14 bases between them. The CDR3 sequence is CASSLGLTVTDTQYF. The DNA for the CDR3 is TGTGCCAGCAGCCTTGGGTTGACGGTCACAGATACGCAGTATTTT.

The chain combines TRBV6-1 with TRBJ2-5; 7 bases agree with TRBD2. With V trimmed by 7 bases and J by 3 bases, 14 bases remained unmatched. The germline V gene has CDR1 MNHNS and CDR2 SASEGT. This CDR3 spans 16 amino acids. Here the CDR3 reads CASNEGSGAGEETQYF. The CDR3 nucleotides read TGTGCCAGCAATGAGGGAAGCGGGGCCGGGGAAGAGACCCAGTACTTC.

The J gene is TRBJ2-5, the V gene TRBV7-4, with TRBD2 as a possible D gene (6 bases). The length of the CDR3 is 15 residues. Germline V gives CDR1 SGHVT, CDR2 SQSDAQ. The germline V and J ends were trimmed by 0 bases and 4 bases, with 12 bases remaining between them. DNA for the CDR3: TGTGCCAGCAGCTTAGCCTTCGGGACTGGAGAGACCCAGTACTTC. Encoded protein: CASSLAFGTGETQYF. Full variable domain (missing parts from reference TRBV7-4 and TRBJ2-5): GAGVSQSPRYKVAKRGRDVALRCDSISGHVTLYWYRQTLGQGSEVLTYSQSDAQRDKSGRPSGRFSAERPERSVSTLKIQRTEQGDSAVYLCASSLAFGTGETQYFGPGTRLLVL.

The table lists this clonotype with many counts. This chain uses TRBV7-6 with TRBJ1-4; D not resolved. CDR1 and CDR2 (germline): SGHVS, FNYEAQ. The CDR3 loop spans 13 amino acids. V shed 5 bases and J shed 8 bases, with 12 bases lying between them. The CDR3 DNA reads TGTGCCAGCAGCCCACGGGTCGGGGAAAAACTGTTTTTT. It yields the protein CASSPRVGEKLFF.

This clonotype showed up many times. The chain recombines TRBV5-5 with TRBJ1-1; 8 nucleotides align to TRBD1. The CDR3 runs to 16 residues. The J segment lost 5 bases and the V segment lost 5 bases, leaving 14 bases of the junction unmatched. Germline V gene sequence: CDR1 SGHKS, CDR2 YYEKEE (reference sequence). CDR3 loop: CASSPHPRTGWTEAFF. The CDR3, as DNA: TGTGCCAGCAGTCCACACCCCCGGACAGGGTGGACTGAAGCTTTCTTT.

This clonotype was picked up many times. The V gene is TRBV27, the J gene TRBJ2-7; possible D gene TRBD2, 6 bases. Germline values: CDR1 MNHEY, CDR2 SMNVEV (reference sequence). This CDR3 is built from 15 residues. The ends were cut back, 6 bases at V and 0 bases at J, with 15 bases in the middle. The CDR3 coding sequence is TGTGCCAGCAGGGCCAAGGGACTGAGCTCCTACGAGCAGTACGTC. This sequence encodes CASRAKGLSSYEQYV.

This clonotype was seen many times. This chain uses TRBV20-1 with TRBJ1-2; the match to TRBD1 covers 9 bases. Germline assignment: CDR1 DFQATT and CDR2 SNEGSKA (reference sequence). The CDR3 is 15 residues long. V lost 7 bases, J lost 8 bases, and 17 bases stayed unmatched. The CDR3 is CSVLNGTGGDYGYTF. The CDR3 nucleotides are TGCAGTGTGCTAAACGGAACAGGGGGCGATTACGGCTACACCTTC.

The chain joins TRBV9 to TRBJ1-6, with a possible D match to TRBD1 (5 bases). V dropped 3 bases and J dropped 8 bases, with 21 bases sitting between them. The CDR3 is 17 amino acids. CDR1 SGDLS and CDR2 YYNGEE come from the germline V gene. The CDR3, as DNA: TGTGCCAGCAGCGCCCCGGGCGGGGCCGAGTTGGATTCACCCCTCCACTTT. The encoded protein is CASSAPGGAELDSPLHF.

In this sample, this clonotype turned up many times. The genes are TRBV6-4 and TRBJ2-1; 8 positions match TRBD2. The V gene end was trimmed by 4 bases and the J gene end by 10 bases; junction bases not matched to a gene: 9. Germline V gene lookup returns CDR1 MRHNA and CDR2 SNTAGT. CDR3 size: 14 residues. CDR3 loop: CASSVGSGALEQFF. The CDR3 DNA reads TGTGCCAGCAGTGTTGGTAGCGGGGCCTTAGAGCAGTTCTTC.

The V gene is TRBV9, the J gene TRBJ1-1, with 7 bases lining up with TRBD1. Germline V gene data show CDR1 as SGDLS and CDR2 as YYNGEE. Trimming removed 4 bases from V and 3 bases from J; junction bases left unmatched: 9. The CDR3 runs 15 residues. The CDR3 loop reads CASSPRQGLDTEAFF. The CDR3 DNA sequence: TGTGCCAGCAGCCCCAGACAGGGACTGGACACTGAAGCTTTCTTT.

In this sample, this clonotype turned up many times. This CDR3 is CASSYWHEIHF. The CDR3 DNA reads as TGTGCCAGCAGTTACTGGCATGAAATCCACTTT. The rearrangement uses TRBV6-7 and TRBJ1-6; D not resolved. TRBV6-7 is an ORF; its function is uncertain. CDR3 length: 11 amino acids. Trimming took off 1 base at V and 17 bases at J, with 9 bases between the two ends.

The chain has TRBV5-5 and TRBJ1-5; 9 bases match TRBD1. CDR1 is SGHKS, CDR2 YYEKEE, per germline (reference sequence). V lost 4 bases to trimming and J lost 3 bases; unmatched junction nucleotides: 5. The length of the CDR3 is 15 residues. CDR3 protein: CASSRGQGNNQPQHF. CDR3 DNA: TGTGCCAGCAGCAGGGGACAGGGAAACAATCAGCCCCAGCATTTT.

The chain links TRBV1 to TRBJ2-3; the D call of TRBD2 is as the table states it, not checked on the DNA. TRBV1 is noted as a pseudogene. The CDR3 is 16 amino acids. The chain's CDR3 is CTSSQAVGLVANTQYF. CDR3 bases: TGCACCAGCAGCCAAGCTGTAGGCCTCGTAGCGAATACGCAGTATTTT.

This clonotype was counted many times. The gene calls are TRBV4-2 and TRBJ2-7, with 11 bases aligning to TRBD2. The V segment lost 0 bases and the J segment 2 bases; nucleotides outside the gene matches: 9. CDR3 size: 18 residues. CDR1 LGHNA and CDR2 YNFKEQ come from the germline V gene. The CDR3 nucleotides are TGTGCCAGCAGCCAAGATGCATATTCACTAGCGGGGGCCTACGAGCAGTACGTC. This gives the protein CASSQDAYSLAGAYEQYV.

This clonotype was found many times. The rearrangement uses TRBV27 and TRBJ1-1; no firm D call. V gave up 8 bases and J gave up 0 bases, with 19 bases separating them. The CDR3 spans 16 residues. Germline CDR1 MNHEY, CDR2 SMNVEV (reference sequence). As DNA, the CDR3 is TGTGCCAGCCGAACCCTAACCGGGTCCTTGAACACTGAAGCTTTCTTT. This encodes CASRTLTGSLNTEAFF.

The rearrangement uses TRBV6-5 and TRBJ2-5; no clear D. The CDR3 consists of 13 residues. V lost 8 bases and J 5 bases, leaving 15 bases between the germline ends. In germline, CDR1 is MNHEY, CDR2 SVGAGI. The CDR3 nucleotides are TGTGCCAGCGGTTCCCTAATGGGGGAGACCCAGTACTTC. Translating it yields CASGSLMGETQYF.